This T cell receptor (beta chain) was documented in a study of T-cell memory formation after mild COVID-19. Per the germline V gene, CDR1 is SQVTM and CDR2 is ANQGSEA. The CDR3 totals 12 residues. With 4 bases removed from V and 2 bases from J, the gap between germline ends came to 9 bases. One entry per CDR3 protein, called by TCRdb with MiXCR from the 5' RACE reads. The sample consists of over 350,000 distinct CDR3 sequences, roughly 15% of them appearing once. This TCR came from a man in his late teens or twenties who had mild COVID-19 (a few samples of this study predate the infection). Cell type and time point are not known. The sequencing sample was made of PBMCs or a T cell subset sorted from them (not recorded which). The chain has TRBV29-1 and TRBJ2-7; D not certain. CDR3 sequence reads: CSVAMATYEQYF. CDR3 in DNA: TGCAGCGTTGCCATGGCCACCTACGAGCAGTACTTC.